The 22 T cell receptor beta chains below were found in one sample sequenced in a study of CD8 T cells in ankylosing spondylitis. Overall study results and limits: Characteristic, it appeared, of ankylosing spondylitis blood was a TCR beta motif of roughly eight highly homologous variants.

Each CDR3 protein is one row after TCRdb ran MiXCR on the 5' RACE reads. The data hold roughly 440,000 distinct CDR3 sequences, with roughly 17% observed a single time. No antigen is known for these receptors. Sequenced sample: blood, either unsorted or a sorted T cell fraction (not recorded which). The receptors derive from a male donor with ankylosing spondylitis.

The chain couples TRBV20-1 to TRBJ2-7; 11 nucleotides align to TRBD1. The CDR3 contains 13 residues. Trimming removed 5 bases from V and 2 bases from J; junction bases left unmatched: 2. Germline V gene lookup returns CDR1 DFQATT and CDR2 SNEGSKA (reference sequence). The CDR3 region has the DNA TGCAGTGCTGCGGGACAGGGGGCCTACGAGCAGTACTTC. Translated, it gives CSAAGQGAYEQYF.

This rearrangement joins TRBV20-1 to TRBJ1-1; D is unclear. Germline V gene sequence: CDR1 DFQATT, CDR2 SNEGSKA (reference sequence). Trimming left V 1 base short and J 2 bases short, with 5 bases between. CDR3 length: 12 amino acids. The CDR3 nucleotides are TGCAGTGCTAGAGTGAGTAACACTGAAGCTTTCTTT. Residues: CSARVSNTEAFF.

The V gene is TRBV15, the J gene TRBJ2-7; D not resolved. CDR3 size: 15 residues. The ends were cut back, 3 bases at V and 0 bases at J, with 12 bases in the middle. Germline lookup yields CDR1 LNHNV and CDR2 YYDKDF (reference sequence). The CDR3 protein is CATSSARASSYEQYF. In nucleotides, the CDR3 is TGTGCCACCAGCAGCGCCCGGGCCAGCTCCTACGAGCAGTACTTC.

At least ten counts were recorded for this clonotype. The chain carries TRBV29-1 and TRBJ1-2, with 9 bases matching TRBD1. The V segment lost 7 bases and the J segment 8 bases; nucleotides outside the gene matches: 11. The length of the CDR3 is 13 residues. The germline V gene encodes CDR1 SQVTM and CDR2 ANQGSEA. CDR3 nucleotide sequence: TGCAGCGCTGCAGGGACAGGGATTTTCGGCTACACCTTC. Its protein product is CSAAGTGIFGYTF.

In this sample, this clonotype turned up many times. The chain combines TRBV10-3 with TRBJ2-5, with TRBD1 matching 10 bases. CDR3 size: 14 residues. CDR1 is ENHRY, CDR2 SYGVKD, per germline. J gave up 10 bases and V 6 bases, and 11 bases lay outside the gene matches. The DNA for the CDR3 is TGTGCCATCAGCCAAGCCGGGACAGGGGTGGGCCAGTACTTC. Amino acid sequence: CAISQAGTGVGQYF.

The chain links TRBV6-5 to TRBJ1-1; TRBD1 might be the D (5 bases). CDR1 and CDR2 (germline): MNHEY, SVGAGI. CDR3 length: 13 residues. Trimming left V 4 bases short and J 6 bases short, with 12 bases between. DNA of the CDR3: TGTGCCAGCAGTTTATGGGGGGGTCCTGAAGCTTTCTTT. Protein product: CASSLWGGPEAFF.

The table lists this clonotype with a few counts. The V call is TRBV3-1, the J call TRBJ1-2; D is possibly TRBD1 (6 bases). The CDR3 covers 12 residues. V shed 4 bases and J shed 8 bases, with 11 bases lying between them. Germline V gives CDR1 LGHDT, CDR2 YNNKEL (reference sequence). The CDR3 DNA reads TGTGCCAGCAGCCCCTTAGGGGGGGGCTACACCTTC. The encoded protein is CASSPLGGGYTF.

The gene calls are TRBV20-1 and TRBJ2-4; no reliable D call. The CDR3 runs to 13 residues. Looked up from germline, CDR1 is DFQATT and CDR2 is SNEGSKA (reference sequence). The V and J ends lost 6 bases and 3 bases respectively, with 12 bases between them. CDR3 loop: CSAMDPIKNIQYF. CDR3 coding DNA: TGCAGTGCCATGGACCCGATCAAAAACATTCAGTACTTC.

The chain links TRBV6-5 to TRBJ1-6; D is ambiguous. In germline, CDR1 is MNHEY, CDR2 SVGAGI. The V end was cut by 2 bases, the J end by 7 bases, with 15 bases between. The length of the CDR3 is 16 residues. CDR3 nucleotides: TGTGCCAGCAGTTACGATTTGCAGAGCCTAAATTCACCCCTCCACTTT. This encodes CASSYDLQSLNSPLHF.

This clonotype was seen a few times. This chain connects TRBV5-5 to TRBJ2-3; D is uncertain. The CDR3 runs to 14 residues. Germline loops: CDR1 SGHKS, CDR2 YYEKEE (reference sequence). V was pared by 0 bases and J by 2 bases, with 7 bases between. CDR3 protein: CASSLDVHTDTQYF. The CDR3 DNA reads as TGTGCCAGCAGCTTGGATGTGCACACAGATACGCAGTATTTT.

The V call is TRBV12-3 or TRBV12-4, the J call TRBJ2-1; 8 bases agree with TRBD2. Trimming took 6 bases from V and 4 from J; bases not matched to a gene: 11. This CDR3 comprises 16 residues. In nucleotides, the CDR3 is TGTGCCAGCAGACCTGGCGCGCCTAGCGGGTACAATGAGCAGTTCTTC. This sequence encodes CASRPGAPSGYNEQFF.

The chain couples TRBV20-1 to TRBJ2-1, with D possibly TRBD2 on 6 matching bases. The CDR3 covers 15 residues. Trimming cost V 0 bases and J 5 bases, with 14 bases left between them. Germline V gives CDR1 DFQATT, CDR2 SNEGSKA (reference sequence). CDR3 protein: CSARDHGGTNNEQFF. The DNA for the CDR3 is TGCAGTGCTAGAGATCATGGCGGGACCAACAATGAGCAGTTCTTC.

The table lists this clonotype with many counts. V and J are TRBV7-9 and TRBJ2-7, with D possibly being TRBD1 (5 bases). Germline loops: CDR1 SEHNR, CDR2 FQNEAQ (reference sequence). The CDR3 spans 12 residues. Deletions cut 3 bases from V and 4 bases from J, with 7 bases between. The CDR3 protein is CASSLTVYEQYF. The DNA of the CDR3 is TGTGCCAGCAGCTTGACAGTTTACGAGCAGTACTTC.

This rearrangement joins TRBV2 to TRBJ2-1; D uncertain. This CDR3 is 17 amino acids long. Trimming stripped 2 bases from V and 4 bases from J, with 18 bases between. CDR1 and CDR2 (germline): SNHLY, FYNNEI. This chain's CDR3 is CASSEWPGVRPYNEQFF. DNA of the CDR3: TGTGCCAGCAGTGAATGGCCCGGAGTCAGGCCGTACAATGAGCAGTTCTTC.

This sequence joins TRBV2 and TRBJ2-3; the match to TRBD2 covers 10 bases. The V gene's germline CDR1 is SNHLY and CDR2 FYNNEI. With 8 bases clipped from V and 3 bases from J, the junction kept 8 bases outside the gene matches. The CDR3 sequence is 15 residues long. CDR3 DNA sequence: TGTGCCAGCTGTCTAGCGGGAGTTGGTACAGATACGCAGTATTTT. Protein product: CASCLAGVGTDTQYF. Full variable domain (missing parts from reference TRBV2 and TRBJ2-3): EPEVTQTPSHQVTQMGQEVILRCVPISNHLYFYWYRQILGQKVEFLVSFYNNEISEKSEIFDDQFSVERPDGSNFTLKIRSTKLEDSAMYFCASCLAGVGTDTQYFGPGTRLTVL.

V gene TRBV2 combines with J gene TRBJ1-2; D is possibly TRBD1 (6 bases). V shed 3 bases and J shed 4 bases, with 12 bases lying between them. This CDR3 has 14 residues. CDR1 SNHLY and CDR2 FYNNEI come from the germline V gene. CDR3 sequence reads: CASSDRGTLYGYTF. The CDR3, as DNA: TGTGCCAGCAGTGATAGGGGGACCCTCTATGGCTACACCTTC.

The V call is TRBV4-1, the J call TRBJ1-2; D gene uncertain. The germline V and J ends were trimmed by 1 base and 4 bases, with 13 bases remaining between them. This CDR3 region has 15 residues. Germline V gene sequence: CDR1 MGHRA, CDR2 YSYEKL. The CDR3 DNA reads as TGCGCCAGCAGCCAAGCCTGGGATCGGCCCTATGGCTACACCTTC. Encoded protein: CASSQAWDRPYGYTF.

The chain joins TRBV3-1 to TRBJ1-4, with D tentatively TRBD1 (6 bases). Germline CDR1 LGHDT, CDR2 YNNKEL (reference sequence). CDR3 length equals 17 residues. V was clipped by 3 bases and J by 3 bases, with 17 bases between them. The CDR3 bases are TGTGCCAGCAGCCACAGGTCTCAGGGGAGGCCTAATGAAAAACTGTTTTTT. It translates to CASSHRSQGRPNEKLFF. The full variable domain, completed using reference TRBV3-1 and TRBJ1-4, is DTAVSQTPKYLVTQMGNDKSIKCEQNLGHDTMYWYKQDSKKFLKIMFSYNNKELIINETVPNRFSPKSPDKAHLNLHINSLELGDSAVYFCASSHRSQGRPNEKLFFGSGTQLSVL.

The CDR3 is CATSRERGRRSGNEQFF. The CDR3 DNA reads as TGTGCCACCAGCAGAGAGAGGGGGCGACGTAGCGGCAATGAGCAGTTCTTC. V is TRBV15 and J is TRBJ2-1, with D possibly TRBD1 on 7 matching bases. CDR1 and CDR2 (germline): LNHNV, YYDKDF (reference sequence). V dropped 0 bases and J dropped 6 bases, with 18 bases sitting between them. This CDR3 is built from 17 residues. The variable domain in full, completed from reference TRBV15 and TRBJ2-1, reads DAMVIQNPRYQVTQFGKPVTLSCSQTLNHNVMYWYQQKSSQAPKLLFHYYDKDFNNEADTPDNFQSRRPNTSFCFLDIRSPGLGDTAMYLCATSRERGRRSGNEQFFGPGTRLTVL.

This clonotype appeared many times. The V gene is TRBV7-9, the J gene TRBJ1-2; D is perhaps TRBD1 (5 bases). The CDR3 totals 13 residues. Germline V gene sequence: CDR1 SEHNR, CDR2 FQNEAQ (reference sequence). The V and J ends lost 7 bases and 3 bases respectively, with 12 bases between them. CDR3: CASTKDKDYGYTF. The CDR3 DNA follows: TGTGCCAGCACCAAGGACAAGGACTATGGCTACACCTTC.

CDR3 in amino acids: CASSQGEDNSNYGYTF. The CDR3 DNA follows: TGTGCCAGCAGCCAAGGGGAGGACAACTCTAACTATGGCTACACCTTC. The gene calls are TRBV3-1 and TRBJ1-2; weak D call: TRBD1 (5 bases). The CDR3 extends over 16 amino acids. Looked up from germline, CDR1 is LGHDT and CDR2 is YNNKEL (reference sequence). With 1 base removed from V and 0 bases from J, the gap between germline ends came to 12 bases.

This clonotype was detected only a few times. The chain uses TRBV4-2 and TRBJ1-4, with 7 bases fitting TRBD1. The trim removed 5 bases at V and 6 bases at J, leaving 12 bases unmatched. Germline CDR1 reads LGHNA; CDR2 reads YNFKEQ. CDR3 size: 16 residues. This CDR3 reads CASSAPSGTDYEKLFF. CDR3 nucleotide sequence: TGTGCCAGCAGCGCCCCTTCCGGGACAGACTATGAAAAACTGTTTTTT.